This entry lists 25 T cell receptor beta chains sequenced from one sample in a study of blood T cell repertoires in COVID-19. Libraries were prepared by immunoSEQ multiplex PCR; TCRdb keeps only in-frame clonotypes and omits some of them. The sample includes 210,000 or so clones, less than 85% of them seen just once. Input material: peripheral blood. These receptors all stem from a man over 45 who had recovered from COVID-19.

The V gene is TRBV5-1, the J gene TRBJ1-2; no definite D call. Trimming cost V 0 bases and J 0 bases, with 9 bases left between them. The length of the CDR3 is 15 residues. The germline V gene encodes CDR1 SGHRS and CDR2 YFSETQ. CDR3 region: CASSLGGDTNYGYTF. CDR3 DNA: TGCGCCAGCAGCTTGGGTGGCGACACTAACTATGGCTACACCTTC.

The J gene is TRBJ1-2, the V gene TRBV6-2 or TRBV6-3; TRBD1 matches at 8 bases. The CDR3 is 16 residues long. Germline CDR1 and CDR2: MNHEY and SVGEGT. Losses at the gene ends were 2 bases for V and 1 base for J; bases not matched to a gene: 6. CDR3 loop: CASSYGTGRLNYGYTF. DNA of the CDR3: TGTGCCAGCAGTTACGGGACAGGAAGACTTAACTATGGCTACACCTTC.

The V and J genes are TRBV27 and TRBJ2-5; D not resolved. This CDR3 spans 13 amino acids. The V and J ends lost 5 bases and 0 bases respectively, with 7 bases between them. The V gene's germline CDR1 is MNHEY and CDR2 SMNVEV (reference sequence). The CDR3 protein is CASSPDYQETQYF. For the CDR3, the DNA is TGTGCCAGCAGTCCTGACTACCAAGAGACCCAGTACTTC.

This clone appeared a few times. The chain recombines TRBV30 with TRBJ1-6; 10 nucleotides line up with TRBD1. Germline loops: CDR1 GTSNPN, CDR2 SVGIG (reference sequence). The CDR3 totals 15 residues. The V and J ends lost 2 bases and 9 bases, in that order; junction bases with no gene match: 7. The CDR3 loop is CAWSTGQGYASPLHF. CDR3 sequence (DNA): TGTGCCTGGAGTACGGGACAGGGGTATGCTTCACCCCTCCACTTT. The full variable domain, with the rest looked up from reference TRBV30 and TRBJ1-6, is SQTIHQWPATLVQPVGSPLSLECTVEGTSNPNLYWYRQAAGRGLQLLFYSVGIGQISSEVPQNLSASRPQDRQFILSSKKLLLSDSGFYLCAWSTGQGYASPLHFGNGTRLTVT.

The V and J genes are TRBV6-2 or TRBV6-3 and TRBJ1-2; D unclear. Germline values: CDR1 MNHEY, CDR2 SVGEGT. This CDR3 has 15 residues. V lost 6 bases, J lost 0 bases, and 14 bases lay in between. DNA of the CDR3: TGTGCCAGCAGCATCCCAGGTTCATCTAACTATGGCTACACCTTC. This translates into CASSIPGSSNYGYTF.

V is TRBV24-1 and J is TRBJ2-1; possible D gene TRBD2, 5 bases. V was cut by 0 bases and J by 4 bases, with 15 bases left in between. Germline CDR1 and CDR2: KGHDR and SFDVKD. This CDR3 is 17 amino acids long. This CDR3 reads CATSDLNGVRTYNEQFF. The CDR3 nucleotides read TGTGCCACCAGTGATTTGAATGGGGTTAGGACTTACAATGAGCAGTTCTTC.

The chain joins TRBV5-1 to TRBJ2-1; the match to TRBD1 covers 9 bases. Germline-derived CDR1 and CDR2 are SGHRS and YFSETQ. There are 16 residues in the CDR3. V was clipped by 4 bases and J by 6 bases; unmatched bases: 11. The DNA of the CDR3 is TGCGCCAGCAGCCCCCCGACAGGGGGAGGCCCCAATGAGCAGTTCTTC. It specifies CASSPPTGGGPNEQFF.

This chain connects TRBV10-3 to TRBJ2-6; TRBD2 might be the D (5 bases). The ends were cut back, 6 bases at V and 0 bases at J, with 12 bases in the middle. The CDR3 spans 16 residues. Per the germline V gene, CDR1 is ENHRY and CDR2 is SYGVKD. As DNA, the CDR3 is TGTGCCATCAGCCGAGGGCAGATCTCTGGGGCCAACGTCCTGACTTTC. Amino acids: CAISRGQISGANVLTF.

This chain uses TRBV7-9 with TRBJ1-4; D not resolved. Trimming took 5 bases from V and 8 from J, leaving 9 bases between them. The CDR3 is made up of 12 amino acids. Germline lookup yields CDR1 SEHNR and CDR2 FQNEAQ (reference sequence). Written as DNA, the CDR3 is TGTGCCAGCAGCGGGAGGAGCGAAAAACTGTTTTTT. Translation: CASSGRSEKLFF.

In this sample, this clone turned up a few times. As DNA, the CDR3 is TGTGCCAGCAGTTTAGCGGGAGTCTACGAGCAGTACTTC. It yields the protein CASSLAGVYEQYF. The genes are TRBV28 and TRBJ2-7, with 7 bases aligning to TRBD2. CDR1 MDHEN and CDR2 SYDVKM come from the germline V gene. This CDR3 spans 13 amino acids. The J segment lost 3 bases and the V segment lost 2 bases, leaving 1 base of the junction unmatched.

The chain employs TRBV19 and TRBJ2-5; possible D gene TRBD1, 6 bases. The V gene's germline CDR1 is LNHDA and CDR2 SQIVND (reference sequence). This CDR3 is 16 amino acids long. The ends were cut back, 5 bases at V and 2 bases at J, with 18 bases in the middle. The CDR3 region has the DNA TGTGCCAGTAGTCCAAGAGGACAGACCTTTCAAGAGACCCAGTACTTC. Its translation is CASSPRGQTFQETQYF.

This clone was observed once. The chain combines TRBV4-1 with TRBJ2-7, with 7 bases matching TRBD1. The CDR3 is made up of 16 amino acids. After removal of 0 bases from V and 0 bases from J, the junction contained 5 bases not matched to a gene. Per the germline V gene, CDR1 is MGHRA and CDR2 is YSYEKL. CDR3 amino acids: CASSQEGTASSYEQYF. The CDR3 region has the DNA TGCGCCAGCAGCCAAGAGGGGACAGCTAGCTCCTACGAGCAGTACTTC.

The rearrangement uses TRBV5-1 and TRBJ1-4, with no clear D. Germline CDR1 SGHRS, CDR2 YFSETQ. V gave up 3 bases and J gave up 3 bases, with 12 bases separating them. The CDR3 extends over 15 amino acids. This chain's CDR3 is CASSSTGLPNEKLFF. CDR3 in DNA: TGCGCCAGCAGCTCGACGGGGTTACCTAATGAAAAACTGTTTTTT.

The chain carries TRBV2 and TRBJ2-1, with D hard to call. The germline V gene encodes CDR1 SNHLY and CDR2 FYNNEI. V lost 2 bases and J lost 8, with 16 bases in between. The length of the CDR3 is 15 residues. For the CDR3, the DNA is TGTGCCAGCAGTGAATGGCTCGGAGAGGTCGATGAGCAGTTCTTC. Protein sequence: CASSEWLGEVDEQFF.

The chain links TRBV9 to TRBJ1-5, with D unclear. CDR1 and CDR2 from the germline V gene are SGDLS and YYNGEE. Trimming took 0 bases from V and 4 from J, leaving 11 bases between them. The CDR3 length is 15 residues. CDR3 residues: CASSVGSRVNQPQHF. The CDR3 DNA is TGTGCCAGCAGCGTAGGGTCCCGGGTTAATCAGCCCCAGCATTTT. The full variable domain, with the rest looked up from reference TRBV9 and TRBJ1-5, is DSGVTQTPKHLITATGQRVTLRCSPRSGDLSVYWYQQSLDQGLQFLIQYYNGEERAKGNILERFSAQQFPDLHSELNLSSLELGDSALYFCASSVGSRVNQPQHFGDGTRLSIL.

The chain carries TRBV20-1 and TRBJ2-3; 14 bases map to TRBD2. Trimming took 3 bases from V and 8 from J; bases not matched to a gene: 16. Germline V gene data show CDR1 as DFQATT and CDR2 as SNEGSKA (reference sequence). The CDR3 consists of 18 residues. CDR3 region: CSASLSGTSGSIFSTQYF. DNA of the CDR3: TGCAGTGCTAGTCTGTCTGGGACTAGCGGGAGTATTTTTTCTACGCAGTATTTT.

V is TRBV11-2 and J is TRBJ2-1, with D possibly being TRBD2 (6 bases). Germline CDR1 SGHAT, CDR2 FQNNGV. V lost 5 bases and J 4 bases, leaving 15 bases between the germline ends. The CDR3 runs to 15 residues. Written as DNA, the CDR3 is TGTGCCAGCAGCCCCCGGGGGATAGAGTACAATGAGCAGTTCTTC. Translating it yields CASSPRGIEYNEQFF.

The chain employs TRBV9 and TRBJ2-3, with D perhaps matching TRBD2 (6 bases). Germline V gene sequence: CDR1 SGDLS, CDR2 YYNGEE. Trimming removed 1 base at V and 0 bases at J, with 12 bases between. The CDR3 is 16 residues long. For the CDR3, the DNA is TGTGCCAGCAGCGTATTAGCGGCTTCTAGCACAGATACGCAGTATTTT. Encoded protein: CASSVLAASSTDTQYF.

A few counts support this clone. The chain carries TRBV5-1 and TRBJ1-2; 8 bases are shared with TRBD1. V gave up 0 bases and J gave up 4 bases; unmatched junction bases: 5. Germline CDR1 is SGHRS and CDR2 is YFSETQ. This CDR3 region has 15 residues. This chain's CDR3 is CASSLGAGGVYGYTF. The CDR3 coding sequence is TGCGCCAGCAGCTTGGGGGCAGGGGGCGTCTATGGCTACACCTTC.

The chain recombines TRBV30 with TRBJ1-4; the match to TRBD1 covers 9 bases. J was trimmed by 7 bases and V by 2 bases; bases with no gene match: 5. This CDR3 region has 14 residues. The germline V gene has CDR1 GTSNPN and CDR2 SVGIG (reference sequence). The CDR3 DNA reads TGTGCCTGGAGTCCGGGACAGGGAGGTGAAAAACTGTTTTTT. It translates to CAWSPGQGGEKLFF.

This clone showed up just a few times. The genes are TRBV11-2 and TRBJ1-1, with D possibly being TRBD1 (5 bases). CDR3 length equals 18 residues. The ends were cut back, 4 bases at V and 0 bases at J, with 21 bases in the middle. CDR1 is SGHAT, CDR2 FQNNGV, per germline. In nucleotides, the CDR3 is TGTGCCAGCAGCTCGCACAGGAAAATAAAAGACATGAACACTGAAGCTTTCTTT. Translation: CASSSHRKIKDMNTEAFF.

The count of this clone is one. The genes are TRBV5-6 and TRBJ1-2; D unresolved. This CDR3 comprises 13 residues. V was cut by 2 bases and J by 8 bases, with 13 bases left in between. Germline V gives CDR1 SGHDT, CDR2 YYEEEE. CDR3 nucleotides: TGTGCCAGCAGCTTCGTGGGAGATCTAGGCTACACCTTC. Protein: CASSFVGDLGYTF.

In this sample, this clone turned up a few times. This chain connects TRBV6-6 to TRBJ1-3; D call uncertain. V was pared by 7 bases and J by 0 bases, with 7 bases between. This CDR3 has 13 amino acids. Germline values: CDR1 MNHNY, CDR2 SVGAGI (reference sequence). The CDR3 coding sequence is TGTGCCAGCACACCCGGCTCTGGAAACACCATATATTTT. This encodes CASTPGSGNTIYF.

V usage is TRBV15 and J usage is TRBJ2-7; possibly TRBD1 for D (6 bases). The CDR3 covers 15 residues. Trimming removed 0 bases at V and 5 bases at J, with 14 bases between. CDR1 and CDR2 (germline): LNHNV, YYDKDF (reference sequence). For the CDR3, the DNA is TGTGCCACCAGCAGAGATCCAGGGGATCGGGACGAGCAGTACTTC. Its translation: CATSRDPGDRDEQYF.

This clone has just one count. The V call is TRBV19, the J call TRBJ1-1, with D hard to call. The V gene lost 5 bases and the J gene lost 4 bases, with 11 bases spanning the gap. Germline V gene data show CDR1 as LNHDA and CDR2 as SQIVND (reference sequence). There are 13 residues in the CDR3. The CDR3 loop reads CASSFAVGTEAFF. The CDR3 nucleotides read TGTGCCAGTAGTTTTGCGGTAGGCACTGAAGCTTTCTTT.